The clone carrying this TCR beta chain was recorded many times. Patients aged 18 to 65 had newly diagnosed hyperthyroidism that had lasted under 2 months. Exclusion followed for patients with uncontrolled infection, other autoimmune disease, pregnancy or lactation. It was 8 to 10 ml of fresh peripheral blood that supplied the PBMCs. TCR beta CDR3 sequences were amplified from RNA transcripts. HTBI primers were the set used in a first-round RT-PCR of the TCR CDR3. TCRdb re-derived calls from the multiplex PCR reads in MiXCR, one entry per CDR3 protein. This sample has 700,000 or so distinct CDR3 sequences; about 15% occur once, and the top ten carry approximately 8.4%. This entry belongs to a study of T cells in Graves' hyperthyroidism and ophthalmopathy. Whole-study context: Peripheral blood sampling occurred at initial diagnosis, before any treatment.

Trimming left V 1 base short and J 0 bases short, with 10 bases between. The CDR3 runs 16 residues. Germline V gene sequence: CDR1 SGHTA, CDR2 FQGTGA. Material: blood. This clonotype was obtained from a man younger than 30 with Graves' hyperthyroidism. The rearrangement joins TRBV7-3 to TRBJ2-1; either TRBD1 or TRBD2 may fit D (5 bases each). CDR3 protein: CASSLRGSLSYNEQFF. The CDR3 nucleotides are TGTGCCAGCAGCTTAAGGGGGTCCCTCTCCTACAATGAGCAGTTCTTC.